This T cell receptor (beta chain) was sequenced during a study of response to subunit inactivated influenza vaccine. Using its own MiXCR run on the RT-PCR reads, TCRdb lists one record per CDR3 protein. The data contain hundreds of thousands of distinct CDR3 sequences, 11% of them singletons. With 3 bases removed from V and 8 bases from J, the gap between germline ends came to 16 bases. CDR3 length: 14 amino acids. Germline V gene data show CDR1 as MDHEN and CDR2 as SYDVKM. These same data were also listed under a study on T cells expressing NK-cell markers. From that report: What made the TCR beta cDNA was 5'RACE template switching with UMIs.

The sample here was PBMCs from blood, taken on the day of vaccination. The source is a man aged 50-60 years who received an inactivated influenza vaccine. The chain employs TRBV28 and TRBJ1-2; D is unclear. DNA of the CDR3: TGTGCCAGCAGTTTGGACTTCATATTGCGGGGCTACACCTTC. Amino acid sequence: CASSLDFILRGYTF.